This note documents a single T cell receptor (beta chain) sequence. CDR1 SGDLS and CDR2 YYNGEE come from the germline V gene. This CDR3 has 16 amino acids. V was clipped by 0 bases and J by 7 bases; unmatched bases: 4. These data belong to a study of blood T cell repertoires in COVID-19. Study at large: Some COVID-19 samples were acute and others convalescent; all came from the United States, Italy and Spain.

Study processing details: Scientists estimated how many nucleated cells there were by amplifying reference gene primers. Some clones are missing from TCRdb's copy, which holds only in-frame ones; the method was immunoSEQ multiplex PCR. D and trimming were read from the DNA, whereas the V and J calls and clone size are those reported in that table. Of around 100,000 clones listed, approximately 80% are singletons. Sequenced sample: peripheral blood. The clonotype was recovered from a human donor in a cohort sampled during active COVID-19. The J gene is TRBJ1-6, the V gene TRBV9; 10 bases are a match to TRBD1. The CDR3 sequence: CASSVGDRGLNSPLHF. The CDR3 nucleotides read TGTGCCAGCAGCGTAGGGGACAGGGGTCTAAATTCACCCCTCCACTTT.